This is a list of T cell receptor beta chains from one sample in a study of Ad26.COV2.S vaccination and SARS-CoV-2 variants. Repertoires were generated with immunoSEQ multiplex PCR, while TCRdb's copy carries only in-frame clones and drops some. The sample has about 440,000 clones, around 90% seen once. Sequenced material: peripheral blood, taken in a trial of Ad26.COV2.S vaccine versus placebo. Source of these receptors: a person between 18 and 60 years old who received the Ad26.COV2.S COVID-19 vaccine or a placebo. Both conserved end residues are part of each CDR3. Fields, in order: D gene, J gene, clone size, V gene, CDR3 protein, CDR3 DNA. D genes are given only for firm matches. Some rows have no size entry. The others give once, few or many, or a class for an expanded clone.

TRBD2,TRBJ2-3,.,TRBV7-6,CASSPEAGFPTDTQYF,TGTGCCAGCAGCCCCGAAGCGGGATTCCCCACAGATACGCAGTATTTT
.,TRBJ1-1,.,TRBV5-1,CASSLEANTEAFF,TGCGCCAGCAGCTTGGAGGCGAACACTGAAGCTTTCTTT
.,TRBJ1-5,.,TRBV9,CASSPSGGQPQHF,TGTGCCAGCAGCCCGTCGGGGGGTCAGCCCCAGCATTTT
.,TRBJ1-2,.,TRBV6-2/TRBV6-3,CASSDQGRRVYTF,TGTGCCAGCAGTGACCAGGGACGGAGAGTCTACACCTTC
.,TRBJ2-7,once,TRBV6-4,CASPFGTISYEQYF,TGTGCCAGTCCCTTTGGAACAATCTCCTACGAGCAGTACTTC
.,TRBJ2-2,.,TRBV7-3,CASSFLSLRGTGELFF,TGTGCCAGCAGCTTTTTAAGCCTTCGAGGCACCGGGGAGCTGTTTTTT
.,TRBJ2-1,.,TRBV27,CASRDTLSSYNEQFF,TGTGCCAGCAGGGACACCTTAAGCTCCTACAATGAGCAGTTCTTC
.,TRBJ1-5,.,TRBV28,CASSLLGGSSNQPQHF,TGTGCCAGCAGTTTATTGGGGGGTTCAAGCAATCAGCCCCAGCATTTT
.,TRBJ2-4,.,TRBV7-9,CASSLVGTALAKNIQYF,TGTGCCAGCAGCTTAGTTGGTACAGCCCTAGCCAAAAACATTCAGTACTTC
.,TRBJ1-2,.,TRBV5-1,CASSLGVGGYTF,TGCGCCAGCAGCTTGGGGGTAGGTGGCTACACCTTC
TRBD1,TRBJ1-6,.,TRBV7-8,CASSLGDRGNSPLHF,TGTGCCAGCAGCTTAGGTGACAGGGGCAATTCACCCCTCCACTTT
.,TRBJ1-2,.,TRBV7-2,CASSLMVGGVSYGYTF,TGTGCCAGCAGCTTAATGGTAGGGGGAGTTTCCTATGGCTACACCTTC
TRBD2,TRBJ2-5,.,TRBV30,CAWSAAGGPQETQYF,TGTGCCTGGAGTGCGGCGGGAGGACCGCAAGAGACCCAGTACTTC
TRBD2,TRBJ2-5,few,TRBV11-2,CASSSGTILQETQYF,TGTGCCAGCAGCTCCGGGACTATCTTACAAGAGACCCAGTACTTC
.,TRBJ1-2,once,TRBV3-1/TRBV3-2,CASSQVGERRGYTF,TGTGCCAGCAGCCAAGTTGGGGAACGTAGGGGCTACACCTTC
TRBD2,TRBJ2-1,.,TRBV19,CASRILAGSINEQFF,TGTGCCAGTAGAATCCTAGCGGGGTCGATAAATGAGCAGTTCTTC
.,TRBJ2-1,.,TRBV6-5,CASSSRKGDEQFF,TGTGCCAGCAGCTCCAGGAAGGGGGATGAGCAGTTCTTC
.,TRBJ2-7,few,TRBV3-1/TRBV3-2,CASSHSSGEQYF,TGTGCCAGCAGCCATTCAAGTGGCGAGCAGTACTTC
.,TRBJ1-5,once,TRBV10-3,CAISEPGPLGGGPQHF,TGTGCCATCAGTGAGCCCGGGCCATTGGGCGGAGGGCCCCAGCATTTT
TRBD1,TRBJ2-2,.,TRBV5-1,CASSPRADRGPLNTGELFF,TGCGCCAGCAGCCCCCGGGCGGACAGGGGGCCATTGAACACCGGGGAGCTGTTTTTT
TRBD2,TRBJ2-1,.,TRBV15,CATSRAPSGSYNEQFF,TGTGCCACCAGCAGAGCGCCTAGCGGGAGCTACAATGAGCAGTTCTTC
.,TRBJ1-5,.,TRBV28,CASSSAGTAPNQPQHF,TGTGCCAGCAGTTCAGCCGGGACTGCCCCCAATCAGCCCCAGCATTTT
TRBD1,TRBJ1-6,few,TRBV25-1,CASRMDRGTSPLHF,TGTGCCAGCAGGATGGACAGGGGAACTTCACCCCTCCACTTT
TRBD2,TRBJ2-3,.,TRBV9,CASSVNGRTDTQYF,TGTGCCAGCAGCGTAAACGGGAGGACAGATACGCAGTATTTT
.,TRBJ1-5,.,TRBV30,CAWSPSRGDQPQHF,TGTGCCTGGAGTCCATCCAGGGGAGATCAGCCCCAGCATTTT
.,TRBJ2-7,.,TRBV7-9,CASSPQSGRYEQYF,TGTGCCAGCAGCCCACAGTCAGGACGGTACGAGCAGTACTTC
TRBD1,TRBJ1-5,few,TRBV2,CASSQDRAVGNQPQHF,TGTGCCAGCAGCCAAGACAGGGCGGTAGGCAATCAGCCCCAGCATTTT
.,TRBJ2-2,.,TRBV5-1,CASSLTGSPNTGELFF,TGCGCCAGCAGCTTAACAGGGTCCCCGAACACCGGGGAGCTGTTTTTT
.,TRBJ2-3,once,TRBV19,CASSPGGRYTDTQYF,TGTGCCAGTAGCCCCGGCGGGCGGTACACAGATACGCAGTATTTT
.,TRBJ2-1,.,TRBV5-1,CASSVTDVNEQFF,TGCGCCAGCAGCGTGACCGATGTCAATGAGCAGTTCTTC
.,TRBJ2-6,.,TRBV5-1,CASSLETFSGANVLTF,TGCGCCAGCAGCTTGGAGACGTTCTCTGGGGCCAACGTCCTGACTTTC
TRBD1,TRBJ2-7,.,TRBV27,CASRTGLRTYEQYF,TGTGCCAGCAGGACAGGGTTGCGGACCTACGAGCAGTACTTC
TRBD1,TRBJ2-1,once,TRBV7-2,CASSRVIGQGADNEQFF,TGTGCCAGCAGCAGAGTCATTGGACAGGGGGCCGACAATGAGCAGTTCTTC
.,TRBJ2-1,.,TRBV28,CASGGFSGTYNEQFF,TGTGCCAGCGGGGGGTTTAGCGGAACCTACAATGAGCAGTTCTTC
.,TRBJ2-1,.,TRBV10-1,CASSGCLAGAIGAHNEQFF,TGCGCCAGCAGTGGGTGCCTGGCAGGGGCTATCGGCGCGCACAATGAGCAGTTCTTC
.,TRBJ2-1,.,TRBV7-8,CASSKQGLALSHEQFF,TGTGCCAGCAGCAAACAGGGTCTGGCCCTCAGCCATGAGCAGTTCTTC
.,TRBJ2-1,.,TRBV6-2/TRBV6-3,CASSLITGPYNEQFF,TGTGCCAGCAGTTTAATTACAGGGCCCTACAATGAGCAGTTCTTC
.,TRBJ1-2,.,TRBV19,CATMAGRSYGYTF,TGTGCCACCATGGCGGGCAGGAGCTATGGCTACACCTTC
.,TRBJ1-5,.,TRBV28,CASSSHRRSSNQPQHF,TGTGCCAGCAGTTCCCATCGGAGGTCTAGCAATCAGCCCCAGCATTTT
.,TRBJ2-4,.,TRBV7-2,CASSSSPPDIQYF,TGTGCCAGCAGCTCATCCCCCCCCGACATTCAGTACTTC